This T cell receptor (beta chain) was sequenced in a study of T cells in women clearing cervical HPV infection. Study as a whole: Case blood drawn at lesion detection; control blood after infection cleared. For cases, blood was sampled a median approximately 150 days after lesion detection, interquartile range roughly 80 to 200 days.

Clones were read by immunoSEQ multiplex PCR, and TCRdb kept only the in-frame ones, dropping some. The listing records tens of thousands of clones. The study, taken as a whole, reports: Combining TCR richness with V gene abundances gave approximately 0.8 AUC.

A remark on this clone: The antigen is not known. The DNA ends 3 residues before the CDR3 does, and the rest of the CDR3 is filled in from the germline J gene.

With V trimmed by 5 bases and J by 5 bases, 2 bases remained unmatched. The CDR3 has 14 amino acids. CDR1 is LNHDA, CDR2 SQIVND, per germline (reference sequence). The chain employs TRBV19 and TRBJ2-2; 10 bases agree with TRBD1. Sequenced: blood buffy coat. The TCR comes from a woman aged 18-70 years with a cervical HPV16 infection that either progressed to CIN3+ or cleared (not recorded which). Incomplete CDR3 DNA: TGTGCCAGTAGTCGGACAGGGGGAACCGGGGAG. The encoded protein is CASSRTGGTGE. The whole CDR3 protein reads CASSRTGGTGELFF.